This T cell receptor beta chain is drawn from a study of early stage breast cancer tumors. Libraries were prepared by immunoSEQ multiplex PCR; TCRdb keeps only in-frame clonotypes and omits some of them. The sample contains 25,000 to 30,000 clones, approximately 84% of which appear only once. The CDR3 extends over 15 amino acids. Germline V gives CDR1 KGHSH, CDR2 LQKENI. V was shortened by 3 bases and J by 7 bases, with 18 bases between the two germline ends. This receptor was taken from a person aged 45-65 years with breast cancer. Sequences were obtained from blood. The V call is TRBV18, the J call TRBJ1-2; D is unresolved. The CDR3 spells CASSPDGVTMVGYTF. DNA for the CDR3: TGTGCCAGCTCACCTGATGGGGTTACTATGGTTGGCTACACCTTC. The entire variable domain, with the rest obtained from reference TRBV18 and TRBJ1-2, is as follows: NAGVMQNPRHLVRRRGQEARLRCSPMKGHSHVYWYRQLPEEGLKFMVYLQKENIIDESGMPKERFSAEFPKEGPSILRIQQVVRGDSAAYFCASSPDGVTMVGYTFGSGTRLTVV.